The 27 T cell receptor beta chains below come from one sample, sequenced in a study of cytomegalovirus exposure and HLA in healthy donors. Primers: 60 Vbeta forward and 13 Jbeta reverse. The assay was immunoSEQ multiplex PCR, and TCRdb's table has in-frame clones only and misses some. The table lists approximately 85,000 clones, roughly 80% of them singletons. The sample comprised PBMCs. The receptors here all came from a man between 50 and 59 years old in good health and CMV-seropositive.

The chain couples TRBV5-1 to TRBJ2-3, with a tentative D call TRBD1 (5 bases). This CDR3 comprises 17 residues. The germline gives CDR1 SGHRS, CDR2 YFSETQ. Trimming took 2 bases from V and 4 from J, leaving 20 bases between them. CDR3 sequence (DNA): TGCGCCAGCAGCTTCGGTCTGACAGTATTAGTCCCAGATACGCAGTATTTT. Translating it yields CASSFGLTVLVPDTQYF.

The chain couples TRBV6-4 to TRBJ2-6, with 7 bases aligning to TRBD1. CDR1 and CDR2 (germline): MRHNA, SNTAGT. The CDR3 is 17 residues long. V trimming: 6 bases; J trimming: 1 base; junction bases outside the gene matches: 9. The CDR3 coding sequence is TGTGCCAGCAGACCCGACAGGGCTACGTCTGGGGCCAACGTCCTGACTTTC. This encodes CASRPDRATSGANVLTF.

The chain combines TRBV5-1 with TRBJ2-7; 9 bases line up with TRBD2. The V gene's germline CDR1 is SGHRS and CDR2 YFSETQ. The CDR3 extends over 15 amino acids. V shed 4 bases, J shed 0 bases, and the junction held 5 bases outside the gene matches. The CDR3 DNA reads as TGCGCCAGCAGCGAAACGGGACTAGCCTCCTACGAGCAGTACTTC. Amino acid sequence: CASSETGLASYEQYF.

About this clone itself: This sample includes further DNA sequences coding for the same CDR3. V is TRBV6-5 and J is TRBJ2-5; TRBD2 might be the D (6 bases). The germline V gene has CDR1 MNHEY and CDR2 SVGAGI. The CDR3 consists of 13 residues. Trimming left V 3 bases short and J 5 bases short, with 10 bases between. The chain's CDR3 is CASSYRRGETQYF. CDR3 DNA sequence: TGTGCCAGCAGTTATAGACGGGGGGAGACCCAGTACTTC.

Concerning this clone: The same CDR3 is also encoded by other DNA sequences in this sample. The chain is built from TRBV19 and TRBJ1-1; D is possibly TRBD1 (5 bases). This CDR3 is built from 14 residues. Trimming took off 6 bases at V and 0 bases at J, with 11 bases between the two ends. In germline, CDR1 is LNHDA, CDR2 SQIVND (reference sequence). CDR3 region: CASSLRGMNTEAFF. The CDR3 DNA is TGTGCCAGTAGCCTTAGGGGCATGAACACTGAAGCTTTCTTT.

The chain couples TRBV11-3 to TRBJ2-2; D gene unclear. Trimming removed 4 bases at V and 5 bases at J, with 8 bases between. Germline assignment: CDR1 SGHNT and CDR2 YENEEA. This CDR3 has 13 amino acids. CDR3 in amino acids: CASSSRGTGELFF. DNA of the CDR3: TGTGCCAGCAGCTCGCGCGGTACCGGGGAGCTGTTTTTT. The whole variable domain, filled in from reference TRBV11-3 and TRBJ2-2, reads EAGVVQSPRYKIIEKKQPVAFWCNPISGHNTLYWYLQNLGQGPELLIRYENEEAVDDSQLPKDRFSAERLKGVDSTLKIQPAELGDSAVYLCASSSRGTGELFFGEGSRLTVL.

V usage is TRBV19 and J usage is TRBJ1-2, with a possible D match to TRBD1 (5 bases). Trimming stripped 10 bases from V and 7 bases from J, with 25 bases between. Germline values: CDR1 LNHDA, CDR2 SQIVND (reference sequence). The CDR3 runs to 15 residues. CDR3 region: CATTLTAGVRGGYTF. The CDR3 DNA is TGTGCCACCACGCTAACCGCGGGGGTGCGTGGTGGCTACACCTTC.

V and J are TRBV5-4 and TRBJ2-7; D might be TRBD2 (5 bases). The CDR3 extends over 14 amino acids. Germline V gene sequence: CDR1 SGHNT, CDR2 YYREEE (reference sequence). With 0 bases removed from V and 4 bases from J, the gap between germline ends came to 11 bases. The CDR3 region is CASSLAGSGYEQYF. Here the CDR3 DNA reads TGTGCCAGCAGCTTGGCGGGGAGTGGGTACGAGCAGTACTTC.

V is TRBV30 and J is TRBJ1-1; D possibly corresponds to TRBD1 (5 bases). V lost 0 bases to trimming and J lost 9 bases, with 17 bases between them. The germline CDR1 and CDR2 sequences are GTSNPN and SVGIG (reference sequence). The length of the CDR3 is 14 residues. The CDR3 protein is CAWSVVFLAGQAFF. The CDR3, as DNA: TGTGCCTGGAGTGTAGTCTTTTTGGCGGGGCAAGCTTTCTTT.

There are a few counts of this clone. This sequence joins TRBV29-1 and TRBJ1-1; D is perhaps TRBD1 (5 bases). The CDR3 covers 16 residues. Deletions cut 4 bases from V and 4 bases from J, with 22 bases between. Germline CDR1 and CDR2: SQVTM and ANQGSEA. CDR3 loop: CSVVVWAGSVLTEAFF. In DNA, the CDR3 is TGCAGCGTTGTGGTTTGGGCAGGGTCGGTTCTCACTGAAGCTTTCTTT.

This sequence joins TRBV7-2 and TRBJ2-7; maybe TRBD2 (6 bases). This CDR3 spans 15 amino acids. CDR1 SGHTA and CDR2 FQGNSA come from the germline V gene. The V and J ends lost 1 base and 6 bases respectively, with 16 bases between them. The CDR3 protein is CASSLGRDSLREQYF. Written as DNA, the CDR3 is TGTGCCAGCAGCTTAGGCCGGGACTCCCTTCGCGAGCAGTACTTC.

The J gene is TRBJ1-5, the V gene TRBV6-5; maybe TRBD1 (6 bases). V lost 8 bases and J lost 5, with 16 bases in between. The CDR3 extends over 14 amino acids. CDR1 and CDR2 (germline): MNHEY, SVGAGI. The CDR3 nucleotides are TGTGCCAGCGGGGGCGGGGGTGGTGATCAGCCCCAGCATTTT. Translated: CASGGGGGDQPQHF.

The CDR3 DNA reads TGCGCCAGCAGCTTAGGTAGCGGGGGTGTGGATACGCAGTATTTT. It specifies CASSLGSGGVDTQYF. V and J are TRBV5-1 and TRBJ2-3, with 9 bases that match TRBD2. Trimming cost V 2 bases and J 6 bases; bases outside gene matches: 7. Germline V CDR1 and CDR2: SGHRS, YFSETQ. The CDR3 has 15 amino acids.

The CDR3 protein is CASSFLAGGGTQYF. The CDR3 nucleotides are TGTGCCAGCAGCTTTCTAGCGGGAGGCGGGACCCAGTACTTC. The chain joins TRBV7-2 to TRBJ2-5; 11 nucleotides match TRBD2. This CDR3 contains 14 residues. CDR1 is SGHTA and CDR2 is FQGNSA in the germline V gene. The trim removed 3 bases at V and 7 bases at J, leaving 4 bases unmatched.

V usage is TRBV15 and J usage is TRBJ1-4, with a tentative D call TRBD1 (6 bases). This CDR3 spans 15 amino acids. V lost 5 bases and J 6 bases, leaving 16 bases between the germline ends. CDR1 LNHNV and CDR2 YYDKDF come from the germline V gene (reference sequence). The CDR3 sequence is CATSAPTGSDEKLFF. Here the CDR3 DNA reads TGTGCCACCAGCGCGCCGACAGGAAGCGATGAAAAACTGTTTTTT.

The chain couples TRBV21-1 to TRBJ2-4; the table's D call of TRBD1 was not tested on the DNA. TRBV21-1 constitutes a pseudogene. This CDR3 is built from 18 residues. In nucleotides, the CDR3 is TGTGCCAGCAGCAATACAGGAGACAGGTTATCCGGCAAAAACATTCAGTACTTC. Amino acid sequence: CASSNTGDRLSGKNIQYF.

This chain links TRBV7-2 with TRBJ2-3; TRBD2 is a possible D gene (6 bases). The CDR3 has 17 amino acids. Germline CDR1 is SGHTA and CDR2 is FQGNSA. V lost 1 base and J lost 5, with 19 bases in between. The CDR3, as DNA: TGTGCCAGCAGCTTAGGTCCCGGGGCGGGGTGGGGAGATACGCAGTATTTT. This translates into CASSLGPGAGWGDTQYF.

CDR3 region: CASSLDWGGLYSNQPQHF. The CDR3 DNA is TGTGCCAGCAGCTTGGATTGGGGGGGGCTATATAGCAATCAGCCCCAGCATTTT. The chain couples TRBV5-5 to TRBJ1-5; TRBD1 is a possible D gene (6 bases). CDR3 length: 18 amino acids. From germline, CDR1 is SGHKS and CDR2 YYEKEE (reference sequence). Trimming took off 0 bases at V and 0 bases at J, with 16 bases between the two ends.

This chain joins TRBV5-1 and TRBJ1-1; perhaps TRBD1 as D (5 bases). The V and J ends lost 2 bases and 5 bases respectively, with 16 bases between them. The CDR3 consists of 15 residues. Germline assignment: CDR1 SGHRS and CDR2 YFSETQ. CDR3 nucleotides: TGCGCCAGCAGCTTAAATCAGGGCGGAGTAACTGAAGCTTTCTTT. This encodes CASSLNQGGVTEAFF.

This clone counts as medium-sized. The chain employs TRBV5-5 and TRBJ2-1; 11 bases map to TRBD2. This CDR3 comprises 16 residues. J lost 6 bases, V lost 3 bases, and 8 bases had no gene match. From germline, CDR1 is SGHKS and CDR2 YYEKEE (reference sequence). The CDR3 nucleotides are TGTGCCAGCAGCTCGGGGCGGGGACTAGCGGTCAATGAGCAGTTCTTC. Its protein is CASSSGRGLAVNEQFF.

In DNA, the CDR3 is TGCGCCAGCAGCCCCCTTTCCCCTAGCACAGATACGCAGTATTTT. It yields the protein CASSPLSPSTDTQYF. The chain has TRBV4-1 and TRBJ2-3, with unresolved D. The V gene's germline CDR1 is MGHRA and CDR2 YSYEKL. The length of the CDR3 is 15 residues. V lost 4 bases and J 0 bases, leaving 11 bases between the germline ends.

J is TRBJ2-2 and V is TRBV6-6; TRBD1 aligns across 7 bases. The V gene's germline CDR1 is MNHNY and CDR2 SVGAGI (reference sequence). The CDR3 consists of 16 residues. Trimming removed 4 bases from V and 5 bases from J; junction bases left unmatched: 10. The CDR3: CASSFRQGSGTGELFF. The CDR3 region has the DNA TGTGCCAGCAGTTTCCGACAGGGCTCGGGGACCGGGGAGCTGTTTTTT.

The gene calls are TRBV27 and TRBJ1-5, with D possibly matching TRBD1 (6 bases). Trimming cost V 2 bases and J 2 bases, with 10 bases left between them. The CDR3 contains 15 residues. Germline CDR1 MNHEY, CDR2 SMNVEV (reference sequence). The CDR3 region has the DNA TGTGCCAGCAGTTTAACAGGGTATGGCAATCAGCCCCAGCATTTT. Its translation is CASSLTGYGNQPQHF.

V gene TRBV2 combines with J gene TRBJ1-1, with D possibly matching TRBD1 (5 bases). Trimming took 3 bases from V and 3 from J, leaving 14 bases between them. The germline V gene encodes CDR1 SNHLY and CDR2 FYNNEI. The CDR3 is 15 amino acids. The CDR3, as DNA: TGTGCCAGCAGTGATGGGTTAGGAGGGGACACTGAAGCTTTCTTT. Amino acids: CASSDGLGGDTEAFF.

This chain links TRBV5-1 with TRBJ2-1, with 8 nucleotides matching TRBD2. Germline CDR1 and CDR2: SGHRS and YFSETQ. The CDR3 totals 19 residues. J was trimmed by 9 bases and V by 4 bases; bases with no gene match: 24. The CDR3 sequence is CASSALPLREGELGPEQFF. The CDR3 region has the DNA TGCGCCAGCAGCGCCCTCCCTCTTCGGGAGGGCGAATTAGGTCCTGAGCAGTTCTTC.

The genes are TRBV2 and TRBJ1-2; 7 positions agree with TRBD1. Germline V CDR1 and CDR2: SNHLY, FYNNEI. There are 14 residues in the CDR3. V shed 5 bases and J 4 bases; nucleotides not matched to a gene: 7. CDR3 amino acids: CASSRQGGVYGYTF. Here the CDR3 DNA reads TGTGCCAGCAGTCGACAGGGCGGGGTCTATGGCTACACCTTC.

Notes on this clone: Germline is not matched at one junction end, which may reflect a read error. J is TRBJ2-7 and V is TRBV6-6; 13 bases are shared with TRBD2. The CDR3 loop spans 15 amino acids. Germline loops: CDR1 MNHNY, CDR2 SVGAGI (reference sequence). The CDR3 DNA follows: TGTGCCAGCAGCTACTCCGGGACTAGCGGGACCGAGCAGTACTTC. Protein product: CASSYSGTSGTEQYF.